These 7 T cell receptor beta chains originate from one sample sequenced in a study of T cell repertoires in cytomegalovirus infection. Each CDR3 protein is one row after TCRdb ran MiXCR on the reads. The sample carries a few hundred thousand distinct CDR3 sequences, 40% recorded once. Antigens for these TCRs are unknown. The sample consisted of cultured PBMCs, taken from culture after CMV antigen stimulation. Source of these receptors: a human donor in good health (CMV status not recorded). Some clones in this sample may be carry-over from other donors' samples.

The chain combines TRBV11-2 with TRBJ2-3, with unresolved D. This CDR3 has 15 residues. Germline CDR1 and CDR2: SGHAT and FQNNGV. V was clipped by 3 bases and J by 5 bases, with 15 bases between them. Written as DNA, the CDR3 is TGTGCCAGCAGCTTTCGGGCCCAGACCCTAGATACGCAGTATTTT. Encoded protein: CASSFRAQTLDTQYF.

J is TRBJ2-5 and V is TRBV12-3 or TRBV12-4; TRBD1 matches at 12 bases. This CDR3 region has 17 residues. Trimming at V came to 6 bases and at J to 4 bases, leaving 12 bases not matched to a gene. The CDR3 DNA reads TGTGCCAGCAGCAAAACTACCCCGGGACAGGGGGCAGAGACCCAGTACTTC. Its translation: CASSKTTPGQGAETQYF.

This rearrangement joins TRBV5-5 to TRBJ2-7, with 11 bases fitting TRBD2. Germline lookup yields CDR1 SGHKS and CDR2 YYEKEE (reference sequence). V shed 6 bases and J 1 base; nucleotides not matched to a gene: 0. This CDR3 is built from 13 residues. The CDR3 loop reads CASTSGGSYEQYF. CDR3 DNA: TGTGCCAGCACTAGCGGGGGGTCCTACGAGCAGTACTTC.

The table lists this clonotype with many counts. This chain uses TRBV7-2 with TRBJ1-6; D not resolved. The CDR3 is 15 residues long. The V end was cut by 3 bases, the J end by 8 bases, with 14 bases between. Germline loops: CDR1 SGHTA, CDR2 FQGNSA. The CDR3 protein is CASSFSVIWDSPLHF. CDR3 DNA: TGTGCCAGCAGCTTCTCGGTCATATGGGATTCACCCCTCCACTTT.

This clonotype was counted between two and nine times. The chain links TRBV7-6 to TRBJ2-3; D is perhaps TRBD1 (7 bases). In germline, CDR1 is SGHVS, CDR2 FNYEAQ. This CDR3 region has 14 residues. Trimming cost V 2 bases and J 4 bases, with 10 bases left between them. Here the CDR3 reads CASSLTRGADTQYF. The CDR3 DNA reads TGTGCCAGCAGCTTAACCAGGGGGGCAGATACGCAGTATTTT.

The sample holds many counts of this clonotype. The V gene is TRBV7-2, the J gene TRBJ2-5, with unresolved D. V lost 0 bases, J lost 2 bases, and 4 bases lay in between. The V gene's germline CDR1 is SGHTA and CDR2 FQGNSA. The CDR3 sequence is 13 residues long. The CDR3 nucleotides read TGTGCCAGCAGCTTAGCGGTTCAAGAGACCCAGTACTTC. Translated, it gives CASSLAVQETQYF.

This clonotype was detected only a few times. V gene TRBV28 combines with J gene TRBJ1-5, with D possibly TRBD1 on 5 matching bases. V was cut by 1 base and J by 6 bases, with 16 bases left in between. Germline-derived CDR1 and CDR2 are MDHEN and SYDVKM. The CDR3 totals 16 residues. CDR3 sequence: CASSLLGGTVSQPQHF. In DNA form, the CDR3 reads TGTGCCAGCAGTTTATTGGGGGGAACGGTAAGTCAGCCCCAGCATTTT.